The 32 T cell receptor beta chains listed next were all sequenced from one sample in a study of CD8+ T cells in alopecia areata. Regarding time point: mouse skin 6 weeks after grafting, around onset of hair loss. Following extraction, RNA underwent reverse transcription to cDNA, which served as the sequencing template. The data were produced by immunoSEQ multiplex PCR, yet TCRdb's version contains in-frame clones alone and is incomplete. The data show about 6,100 clones, with none appearing a single time. Specimen: skin, collected at week 6. Receptor source: a C3H/HeJ mouse with alopecia areata. The strain's MHC: H2-k.

This clone turned up a few times. Mouse gene names apply. With the read ending 4 residues before the CDR3 end, the germline J gene is used to fill in that end. This rearrangement joins TRBV31 to TRBJ2-1; 9 bases map to TRBD1. The CDR3 runs 14 residues. V dropped 3 bases and J dropped 2; count of bases not matched to a gene: 2. In germline, CDR1 is GKSSPN, CDR2 SITVG. The CDR3 sequence is CAWSTGGDYAEQFF. The sequenced CDR3 bases are TGTGCCTGGAGCACAGGGGGCGACTATGCT.

This clone was recorded many times. Mouse germline and gene names are used. Read sequence stops 4 residues before the CDR3 end, and the germline J gene provides the missing end. Other DNA sequences in this sample translate to the same CDR3. J is TRBJ2-3 and V is TRBV1, with 8 bases matching TRBD1. V shed 0 bases, J shed 1 base, and the junction held 0 bases outside the gene matches. The length of the CDR3 is 15 residues. Germline-derived CDR1 and CDR2 are NSQYPW and LRSPGD (reference sequence). CDR3: CTCSADRGRAETLYF. The CDR3 DNA, read in part, is TGCACCTGCAGTGCAGACAGGGGGCGTGCAGAA.

This clone was observed many times. The gene names here belong to mouse. The CDR3 end is not reached by the read, which stops 4 residues before it; the germline J gene fills it in. The chain joins TRBV13-2 to TRBJ2-3; 8 nucleotides agree with TRBD1. The CDR3 totals 15 residues. Germline V CDR1 and CDR2: NNHNN, SYGAGS (reference sequence). J gave up 3 bases and V 2 bases, and 5 bases lay outside the gene matches. The CDR3 is CASGERRQGAETLYF. The CDR3 bases that were read are TGTGCCAGCGGTGAGCGGAGACAGGGGGCAGAA.

In regard to this clone: Gene names and germline match the mouse. The read is 4 residues too short to cover the CDR3 end, so that end is filled in from the germline J gene. The V gene is TRBV19, the J gene TRBJ2-4; D remains ambiguous. Trimming took 3 bases from V and 0 from J, leaving 8 bases between them. Germline CDR1 is FNHDT and CDR2 is SITEND (reference sequence). The CDR3 loop spans 14 amino acids. The DNA read from the CDR3 is TGTGCCAGCAGTACCACAGATAGTCAAAAC. Its protein is CASSTTDSQN. The whole CDR3 region reads CASSTTDSQNTLYF.

To note about this clone: Germline and genes: mouse. The read ends 4 residues before the CDR3 terminus; that terminus is restored from the germline J gene. This chain connects TRBV14 to TRBJ2-5, with 8 bases lining up with TRBD1. This CDR3 contains 13 residues. Germline values: CDR1 SGHDT, CDR2 FRDEAV. V dropped 4 bases and J dropped 3; count of bases not matched to a gene: 1. The CDR3 loop reads CASSGTGQDTQYF. CDR3 DNA, as far as it was read: TGTGCCAGCAGTGGGACAGGACAAGAC.

This clone was recorded a few times. The listed genes are named as in mouse. Read sequence stops 4 residues before the CDR3 end, and the germline J gene provides the missing end. The genes are TRBV13-2 and TRBJ2-7; 7 bases are a match to TRBD2. The junction had 3 bases not matched to a gene; V was cut back by 0 bases and J by 0 bases. The CDR3 contains 15 residues. Germline assignment: CDR1 NNHNN and CDR2 SYGAGS (reference sequence). CDR3 bases read: TGTGCCAGCGGTGATGCTGGACTGGACTCCTAT. Its translation is CASGDAGLDSY. The whole CDR3 is CASGDAGLDSYEQYF.

On this clone itself: Germline and genes here are mouse. The sequence runs out 3 residues before the end of the CDR3; the remainder is reconstructed from the germline J gene. The genes are TRBV29 and TRBJ1-6; TRBD1 agrees at 7 bases. Being an ORF, TRBJ1-6 has a function that is uncertain. Germline CDR1 reads MSHET; CDR2 reads SYDVDS. Trimming removed 4 bases from V and 6 bases from J; junction bases left unmatched: 3. This CDR3 comprises 14 residues. CDR3 DNA (partial): TGTGCTAGCAGTTCCCACAGGGGTAATTCGCCC. Protein sequence: CASSSHRGNSP. In full, the CDR3 reads CASSSHRGNSPLYF.

This clone is medium-sized in the sample. Gene names and germline match the mouse. The read ends 4 residues before the CDR3 terminus; that terminus is restored from the germline J gene. The chain couples TRBV13-2 to TRBJ1-1; 7 nucleotides align to TRBD1. CDR3 length: 15 amino acids. Germline trimming cut 0 bases from V and 0 bases from J; bases unmatched to any gene: 2. Germline CDR1 NNHNN, CDR2 SYGAGS (reference sequence). CDR3: CASGDAGTANTEVFF. CDR3 DNA (partial): TGTGCCAGCGGTGATGCAGGGACAGCAAACACA.

The table lists this clone with a few counts. The germline and genes are mouse ones. The DNA ends 4 residues before the CDR3 does, and the rest of the CDR3 is filled in from the germline J gene. The chain employs TRBV1 and TRBJ2-4, with TRBD2 matching 10 bases. Per germline, CDR1 NSQYPW and CDR2 LRSPGD (reference sequence). The CDR3 is 14 amino acids. The CDR3 DNA, read in part, is TGCACCTGCAGTGCCGACTGGGGGGAAAAC. Protein product: CTCSADWGEN. The full CDR3 reads CTCSADWGENTLYF. Full variable domain (outside the CDR3, taken from reference TRBV1 and TRBJ2-4): VTLLEQNPRWRLVPRGQAVNLRCILKNSQYPWMSWYQQDLQKQLQWLFTLRSPGDKEVKSLPGADYLATRVTDTELRLQVANMSQGRTLYCTCSADWGENTLYFGAGTRLSVL.

This clone appeared a few times. Here the gene names and germline are mouse. The read comes to an end 4 residues before the CDR3 does, leaving the germline J gene to fill in the end. The V and J genes are TRBV13-3 and TRBJ2-3; 9 positions match TRBD1. The CDR3 length is 15 residues. Germline CDR1 reads NNHDY; CDR2 reads SYVADS. The V segment lost 3 bases and the J segment 0 bases; nucleotides outside the gene matches: 2. The CDR3 sequence: CASSGQGGSAETLYF. The CDR3 DNA, read in part, is TGTGCCAGCAGTGGACAGGGGGGTAGTGCAGAA.

Turning to this clone: Gene names refer to mouse genes. The CDR3 end lies 4 residues beyond the end of the read and is filled in from the germline J gene. The chain is built from TRBV13-1 and TRBJ1-2; the D gene is possibly TRBD1 (6 bases). Per the germline V gene, CDR1 is NSHNY and CDR2 is SYGAGN. V was cut by 0 bases and J by 3 bases, with 9 bases left in between. The CDR3 totals 14 residues. The DNA read from the CDR3 is TGTGCCAGCAGTGATGCCAGGGGAGACTCC. It specifies CASSDARGDS. The entire CDR3 reads CASSDARGDSDYTF.

This clone appeared a few times. Gene and germline names: mouse. The read halts 4 residues ahead of the CDR3 end, with the missing end drawn from the germline J gene. The chain uses TRBV13-2 and TRBJ2-7; no clear D gene. The CDR3 is 12 residues long. Deletions cut 2 bases from V and 3 bases from J, with 6 bases between. CDR1 is NNHNN and CDR2 is SYGAGS in the germline V gene (reference sequence). Incomplete CDR3 DNA: TGTGCCAGCGGTGAAGGGTTCTAT. Translating gives CASGEGFY. The whole CDR3 sequence reads CASGEGFYEQYF.

The sample holds many counts of this clone. Mouse gene names apply. The read finishes 4 residues shy of the CDR3 end, and the germline J gene is used to complete it. The genes are TRBV13-3 and TRBJ2-2; 7 positions agree with TRBD1. The CDR3 has 15 residues. The V segment lost 1 base and the J segment 3 bases; nucleotides outside the gene matches: 3. Germline-derived CDR1 and CDR2 are NNHDY and SYVADS. CDR3 sequence reads: CASSDWDRDTGQLYF. The covered CDR3 bases are TGTGCCAGCAGTGATTGGGACAGAGACACCGGG.

This clone was recorded at least ten times. The genes and germline here are from mouse. The observed sequence ends 4 residues before the CDR3 terminus, with the missing tail filled in from the germline J gene. The chain combines TRBV13-1 with TRBJ2-7; D not resolved. CDR1 and CDR2 (germline): NSHNY, SYGAGN. The CDR3 runs to 11 residues. The part of the CDR3 DNA that was read is TGTGCCAGCAGTGATTGGGAT. Its protein is CASSDWD. The whole CDR3 region reads CASSDWDEQYF.

Remarks on this clone: Mouse names are used for the genes. Sequencing ends 4 residues short of the CDR3 end; the germline J gene provides the rest. The chain joins TRBV31 to TRBJ2-5; 13 positions match TRBD2. V trimming: 3 bases; J trimming: 1 base; junction bases outside the gene matches: 10. This CDR3 contains 18 residues. Germline loops: CDR1 GKSSPN, CDR2 SITVG. Incomplete CDR3 DNA: TGTGCCTGGAGCCCCGGACTGGGGGGGCGCGAGGACCAAGAC. Translating gives CAWSPGLGGREDQD. The entire CDR3 protein is CAWSPGLGGREDQDTQYF.

At least ten counts were recorded for this clone. Genes and germline come from the mouse. The read finishes 4 residues shy of the CDR3 end, and the germline J gene is used to complete it. V is TRBV16 and J is TRBJ2-5, with 7 nucleotides matching TRBD1. J gave up 2 bases and V 5 bases, and 4 bases lay outside the gene matches. CDR3 length: 14 amino acids. Germline assignment: CDR1 SGHSA and CDR2 FRNQAP. The sequenced part of the CDR3 DNA is TGTGCAAGCAGCCCCTGGGACAGCCAAGAC. It codes for CASSPWDSQD. The entire CDR3 sequence reads CASSPWDSQDTQYF. The full variable domain, with the rest looked up from reference TRBV16 and TRBJ2-5, is NAGVIQTPRHKVTGKGQEATLWCEPISGHSAVFWYRQTIVQGLEFLTYFRNQAPIDDSGMPKERFSAQMPNQSHSTLKIQSTQPQDSAVYLCASSPWDSQDTQYFGPGTRLLVL.

Concerning this clone: Gene names are the mouse ones. The read ends 4 residues shy of where the CDR3 ends; the end is completed using the germline J gene. This sequence joins TRBV13-2 and TRBJ2-7; D is unresolved. Germline values: CDR1 NNHNN, CDR2 SYGAGS (reference sequence). The CDR3 has 12 amino acids. The DNA read from the CDR3 is TGTGCCAGCGGTGATGCTGACAAT. Amino acid sequence: CASGDADN. The whole CDR3 reads CASGDADNEQYF.

This clone was counted ten times or more. The listed genes are named as in mouse. The read terminates 4 residues ahead of where the CDR3 ends, so the germline J gene completes it. Other DNA sequences of this sample code for an identical CDR3. This chain connects TRBV19 to TRBJ1-2, with 8 bases lining up with TRBD1. The CDR3 has 14 amino acids. J was trimmed by 0 bases and V by 4 bases; bases with no gene match: 2. From germline, CDR1 is FNHDT and CDR2 SITEND (reference sequence). The CDR3 DNA, read in part, is TGTGCCAGCAGTCCGGACAGGGCAAACTCC. Its translation: CASSPDRANS. The CDR3 in full is CASSPDRANSDYTF.

This clone was recorded at least ten times. The listed genes are named as in mouse. The CDR3 extends 4 residues past the end of the read, so its final part is completed from the germline J gene. J is TRBJ2-3 and V is TRBV19; 7 positions match TRBD2. CDR1 is FNHDT, CDR2 SITEND, per germline (reference sequence). The CDR3 runs to 16 residues. The ends lost 2 bases at V and 0 bases at J; junction bases unmatched: 6. The CDR3 DNA, read in part, is TGTGCCAGCAGTATTCCTCGGGGGGGTAGTGCAGAA. This codes for CASSIPRGGSAE. The entire CDR3 is CASSIPRGGSAETLYF.

At least ten counts were recorded for this clone. Gene names denote mouse genes. Partial CDR3 DNA: TGTGCTAGACAACTGGGGGGTCTTAACCAAGAC. Its protein product is CARQLGGLNQD. In full, the CDR3 reads CARQLGGLNQDTQYF. The rearrangement links TRBV29 to TRBJ2-5, with TRBD2 matching over 9 bases. The missing CDR3 end, 4 residues past where the read stops, is filled in from the germline J gene. V lost 9 bases and J lost 0; bases outside the gene matches: 7. The CDR3 covers 15 residues. CDR1 is MSHET and CDR2 is SYDVDS in the germline V gene.

This clone was picked up many times. Gene names refer to mouse genes. The read finishes 4 residues shy of the CDR3 end, and the germline J gene is used to complete it. This sequence joins TRBV1 and TRBJ2-7; D is possibly TRBD2 (6 bases). The CDR3 is made up of 14 amino acids. Germline loops: CDR1 NSQYPW, CDR2 LRSPGD (reference sequence). Incomplete CDR3 DNA: TGCACCTGCAGTGCAGATGTGGGGGAGTAT. The encoded protein is CTCSADVGEY. The entire CDR3 protein is CTCSADVGEYEQYF.

This clone turned up a few times. Genes and germline come from the mouse. The read finishes 4 residues shy of the CDR3 end, and the germline J gene is used to complete it. The chain combines TRBV29 with TRBJ1-2; 12 positions agree with TRBD1. Unmatched junction bases numbered 10, after V lost 2 bases and J lost 0 bases. There are 19 residues in the CDR3. Germline CDR1 MSHET, CDR2 SYDVDS. The chain's CDR3 is CASSLQGQGAGPANSDYTF. The DNA read from the CDR3 is TGTGCTAGCAGTTTACAGGGACAGGGGGCAGGGCCTGCAAACTCC.

On this clone: Gene names are mouse gene names. Read sequence stops 4 residues before the CDR3 end, and the germline J gene provides the missing end. The genes are TRBV5 and TRBJ2-7; D is perhaps TRBD1 (6 bases). Germline-derived CDR1 and CDR2 are LGHNA and YNLKQL (reference sequence). This CDR3 is built from 13 residues. Trimming cost V 0 bases and J 3 bases, with 6 bases left between them. Incomplete CDR3 DNA: TGTGCCAGCAGCCAAGAGGACAGCTAT. Amino acids: CASSQEDSY. In full, the CDR3 is CASSQEDSYEQYF.

This clone occurred a few times. Mouse gene names and germline throughout. The CDR3 extends 4 residues past the end of the read, so its final part is completed from the germline J gene. The chain couples TRBV13-2 to TRBJ2-5, with 10 bases lining up with TRBD1. V gave up 2 bases and J gave up 2 bases; unmatched junction bases: 5. From germline, CDR1 is NNHNN and CDR2 SYGAGS (reference sequence). This CDR3 is built from 16 residues. The CDR3 here is CASGESRDRGQDTQYF. Incomplete CDR3 DNA: TGTGCCAGCGGTGAAAGTCGGGACAGGGGCCAAGAC.

This clone was seen at least ten times. The gene symbols are mouse symbols. The read falls 4 residues short of the CDR3 end, and the missing part is taken from the germline J gene. The genes are TRBV13-2 and TRBJ2-5, with TRBD2 identical over 9 bases. V shed 1 base, J shed 1 base, and the junction held 1 base outside the gene matches. The CDR3 is 15 residues long. The germline V gene encodes CDR1 NNHNN and CDR2 SYGAGS (reference sequence). CDR3 sequence reads: CASGDRLGDQDTQYF. CDR3 bases read: TGTGCCAGCGGTGATCGACTGGGGGACCAAGAC.

In its sample, this clone is medium-sized. Germline and genes here are mouse. The CDR3: CASSPGLFSAETLYF. The DNA read from the CDR3 is TGTGCCAGCAGCCCCGGACTGTTTAGTGCAGAA. This chain connects TRBV14 to TRBJ2-3, with a tentative D call TRBD2 (6 bases). The observed sequence ends 4 residues before the CDR3 terminus, with the missing tail filled in from the germline J gene. The germline V and J ends were trimmed by 5 bases and 0 bases, with 13 bases remaining between them. Germline-derived CDR1 and CDR2 are SGHDT and FRDEAV. The CDR3 covers 15 residues.

As to this clone: Gene and germline names: mouse. The read is 4 residues too short to cover the CDR3 end, so that end is filled in from the germline J gene. This chain connects TRBV5 to TRBJ1-1, with 10 bases matching TRBD1. Trimming cost V 2 bases and J 4 bases; bases outside gene matches: 4. The V gene's germline CDR1 is LGHNA and CDR2 YNLKQL (reference sequence). The CDR3 length is 15 residues. The CDR3: CASSQQTGGFTEVFF. CDR3 bases read: TGTGCCAGCAGCCAACAGACAGGGGGCTTCACA.

This clone is labeled medium-sized (0.01 to 0.1%). The genes are named according to mouse. Read sequence stops 4 residues before the CDR3 end, and the germline J gene provides the missing end. The gene calls are TRBV1 and TRBJ2-1, with TRBD2 matching over 10 bases. Germline V CDR1 and CDR2: NSQYPW, LRSPGD (reference sequence). V lost 5 bases to trimming and J lost 4 bases; unmatched junction nucleotides: 2. This CDR3 region has 14 residues. The covered CDR3 bases are TGCACCTGCAGTCCGGGACTGGGGTATGCT. The encoded protein is CTCSPGLGYA. The full CDR3 protein is CTCSPGLGYAEQFF.

This clone has a count of ten or more. Each gene name is a mouse one. The read terminates 4 residues ahead of where the CDR3 ends, so the germline J gene completes it. This chain joins TRBV1 and TRBJ1-1; maybe TRBD1 (6 bases). This CDR3 region has 14 residues. Germline CDR1 is NSQYPW and CDR2 is LRSPGD (reference sequence). V shed 5 bases and J shed 0 bases, with 10 bases lying between them. Partial CDR3 DNA: TGCACCTGCAGTTGGGACAATGCAAACACA. Translation: CTCSWDNANT. The entire CDR3 sequence reads CTCSWDNANTEVFF.

This clone was observed at least ten times. Genes here carry mouse names. The read ends 4 residues before the CDR3 terminus; that terminus is restored from the germline J gene. The chain is built from TRBV13-1 and TRBJ2-7, with 10 bases that match TRBD1. V dropped 2 bases and J dropped 0; count of bases not matched to a gene: 2. Per germline, CDR1 NSHNY and CDR2 SYGAGN. This CDR3 comprises 15 residues. CDR3 loop: CASSEDRGDSYEQYF. CDR3 DNA, as far as it was read: TGTGCCAGCAGTGAGGACAGGGGGGACTCCTAT.

Within the sample, this clone is medium-sized. Germline and genes here are mouse. The observed sequence ends 4 residues before the CDR3 terminus, with the missing tail filled in from the germline J gene. This sample includes further DNA sequences coding for the same CDR3. The chain couples TRBV19 to TRBJ1-2; TRBD1 agrees at 7 bases. Germline loops: CDR1 FNHDT, CDR2 SITEND (reference sequence). This CDR3 region has 14 residues. With V trimmed by 3 bases and J by 0 bases, 2 bases remained unmatched. The chain's CDR3 is CASSRDSANSDYTF. Incomplete CDR3 DNA: TGTGCCAGCAGTAGGGACAGTGCAAACTCC.

This clone was seen ten or more times. Gene names and germline refer to mouse. The CDR3 sequence is CASGTWDRKNTLYF. The CDR3 bases that were read are TGTGCCAGCGGAACCTGGGACAGAAAAAAC. The chain employs TRBV13-2 and TRBJ2-4, with 7 bases aligning to TRBD1. The read terminates 4 residues before the CDR3 end, so the remaining end is supplied by the germline J gene. From germline, CDR1 is NNHNN and CDR2 SYGAGS (reference sequence). This CDR3 comprises 14 residues.